Given below is one TCR beta chain in context. In the authors' workflow: Amplification with reference gene primers provided the estimates of nucleated cell counts. The method was immunoSEQ multiplex PCR; TCRdb's version includes in-frame clones alone and lacks a portion of them. V, J and clone size are those of that table, while D and trimming were read from the DNA. The data show some 80,000 clones, with more than 75% seen just once and under 25% held by the top ten. These data come from a study of blood T cell repertoires in COVID-19. The overall study: Specimens from acute and convalescent COVID-19 originated in the United States, Italy and Spain. In each case, the material was cDNA or gDNA derived from T cells, B-cell-depleted T cells, or PBMCs.

The V gene lost 0 bases and the J gene lost 6 bases, with 10 bases spanning the gap. Germline CDR1 and CDR2: SGDLS and YYNGEE. This CDR3 comprises 15 residues. The chain joins TRBV9 to TRBJ1-6, with TRBD1 as a possible D gene (6 bases). This receptor was identified in a human donor in a cohort sampled during active COVID-19. What was sequenced was peripheral blood. The DNA for the CDR3 is TGTGCCAGCAGCGTAGATCAGGGGTTTAATTCACCCCTCCACTTT. This translates into CASSVDQGFNSPLHF.